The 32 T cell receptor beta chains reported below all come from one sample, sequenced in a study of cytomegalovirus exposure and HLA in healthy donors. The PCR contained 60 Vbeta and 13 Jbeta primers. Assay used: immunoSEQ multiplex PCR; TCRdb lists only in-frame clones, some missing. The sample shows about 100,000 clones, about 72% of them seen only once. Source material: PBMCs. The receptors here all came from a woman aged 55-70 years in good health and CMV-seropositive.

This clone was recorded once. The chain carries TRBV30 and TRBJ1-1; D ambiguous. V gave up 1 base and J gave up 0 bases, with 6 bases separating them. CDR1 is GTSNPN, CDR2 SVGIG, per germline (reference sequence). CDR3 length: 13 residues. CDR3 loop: CAWSDQMNTEAFF. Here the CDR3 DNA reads TGTGCCTGGAGTGATCAGATGAACACTGAAGCTTTCTTT. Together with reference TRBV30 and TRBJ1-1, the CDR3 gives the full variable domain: SQTIHQWPATLVQPVGSPLSLECTVEGTSNPNLYWYRQAAGRGLQLLFYSVGIGQISSEVPQNLSASRPQDRQFILSSKKLLLSDSGFYLCAWSDQMNTEAFFGQGTRLTVV.

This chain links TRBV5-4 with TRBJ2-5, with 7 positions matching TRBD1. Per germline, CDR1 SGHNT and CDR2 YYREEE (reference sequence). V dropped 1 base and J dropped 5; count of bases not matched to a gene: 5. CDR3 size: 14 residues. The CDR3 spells CASSLTGAEETQYF. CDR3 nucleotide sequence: TGTGCCAGCAGCTTGACAGGGGCTGAGGAGACCCAGTACTTC.

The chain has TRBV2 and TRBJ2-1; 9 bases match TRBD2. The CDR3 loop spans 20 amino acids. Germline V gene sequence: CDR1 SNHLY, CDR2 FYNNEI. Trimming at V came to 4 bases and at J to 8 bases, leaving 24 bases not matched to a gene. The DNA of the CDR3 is TGTGCCAGCAGTGTAGCGGGAGCAGGAGAGTCACCCCTTTTGATCGATGAGCAGTTCTTC. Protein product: CASSVAGAGESPLLIDEQFF.

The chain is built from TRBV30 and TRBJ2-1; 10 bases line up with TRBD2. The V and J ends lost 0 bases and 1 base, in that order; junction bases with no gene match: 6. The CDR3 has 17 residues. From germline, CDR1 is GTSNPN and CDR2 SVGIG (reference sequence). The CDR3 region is CAWSVGRTSGSYNEQFF. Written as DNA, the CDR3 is TGTGCCTGGAGTGTAGGGCGGACTAGCGGTTCCTACAATGAGCAGTTCTTC.

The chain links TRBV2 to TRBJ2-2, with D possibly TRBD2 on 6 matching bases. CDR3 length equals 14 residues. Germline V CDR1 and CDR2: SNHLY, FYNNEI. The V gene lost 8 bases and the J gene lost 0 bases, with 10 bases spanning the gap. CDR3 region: CASGGASNTGELFF. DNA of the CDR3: TGTGCCAGCGGCGGGGCGTCGAACACCGGGGAGCTGTTTTTT.

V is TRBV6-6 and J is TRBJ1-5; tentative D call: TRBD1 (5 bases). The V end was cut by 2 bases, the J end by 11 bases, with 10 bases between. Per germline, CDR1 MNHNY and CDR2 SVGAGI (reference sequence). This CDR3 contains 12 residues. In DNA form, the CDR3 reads TGTGCCAGCAGTTACCCAGGAGGGGCCCAGCATTTT. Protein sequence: CASSYPGGAQHF.

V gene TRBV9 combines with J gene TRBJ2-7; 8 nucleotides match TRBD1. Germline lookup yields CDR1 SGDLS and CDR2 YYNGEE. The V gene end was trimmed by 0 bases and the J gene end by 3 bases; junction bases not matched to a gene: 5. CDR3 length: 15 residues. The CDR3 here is CASSVGEQGDYEQYF. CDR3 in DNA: TGTGCCAGCAGCGTAGGGGAACAGGGGGACTACGAGCAGTACTTC.

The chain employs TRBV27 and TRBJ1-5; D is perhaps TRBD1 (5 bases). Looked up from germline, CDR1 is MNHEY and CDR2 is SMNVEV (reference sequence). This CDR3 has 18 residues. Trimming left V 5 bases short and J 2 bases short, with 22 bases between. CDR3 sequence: CASSRVDTLLVGNQPQHF. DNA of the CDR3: TGTGCCAGCAGTAGAGTGGACACCCTCTTAGTAGGCAATCAGCCCCAGCATTTT.

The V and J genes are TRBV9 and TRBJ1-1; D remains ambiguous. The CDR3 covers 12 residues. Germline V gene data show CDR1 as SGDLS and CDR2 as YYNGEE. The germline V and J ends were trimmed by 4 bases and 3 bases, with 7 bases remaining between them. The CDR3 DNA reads TGTGCCAGCAGCTCCCGGGACACTGAAGCTTTCTTT. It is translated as CASSSRDTEAFF.

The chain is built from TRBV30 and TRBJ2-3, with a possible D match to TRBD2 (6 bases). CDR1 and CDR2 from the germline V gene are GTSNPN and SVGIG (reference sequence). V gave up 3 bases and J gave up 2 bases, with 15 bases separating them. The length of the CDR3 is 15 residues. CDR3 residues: CAWSPGLAVTDTQYF. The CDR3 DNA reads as TGTGCCTGGAGCCCGGGTTTAGCGGTCACAGATACGCAGTATTTT.

CDR3 in amino acids: CASTERGSRNPSSYNEQFF. CDR3 in DNA: TGTGCCAGCACCGAGAGAGGCTCCCGAAATCCTAGCTCCTACAATGAGCAGTTCTTC. The rearrangement links TRBV2 to TRBJ2-1; no clear D gene. Germline-derived CDR1 and CDR2 are SNHLY and FYNNEI. V shed 7 bases and J shed 0 bases, with 25 bases lying between them. CDR3 length: 19 residues.

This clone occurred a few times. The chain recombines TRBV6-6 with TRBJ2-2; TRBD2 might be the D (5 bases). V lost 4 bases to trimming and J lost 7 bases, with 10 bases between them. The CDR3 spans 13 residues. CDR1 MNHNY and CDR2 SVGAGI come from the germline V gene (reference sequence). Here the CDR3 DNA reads TGTGCCAGCAGTTTGGGAGAGGGCGGGGAGCTGTTTTTT. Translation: CASSLGEGGELFF.

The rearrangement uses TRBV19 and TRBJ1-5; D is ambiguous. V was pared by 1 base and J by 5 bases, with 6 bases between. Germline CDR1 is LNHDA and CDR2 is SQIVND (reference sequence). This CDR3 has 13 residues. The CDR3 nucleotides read TGTGCCAGTAGTATAGCCCTCCATCAGCCCCAGCATTTT. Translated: CASSIALHQPQHF. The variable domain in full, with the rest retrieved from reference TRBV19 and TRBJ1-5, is DGGITQSPKYLFRKEGQNVTLSCEQNLNHDAMYWYRQDPGQGLRLIYYSQIVNDFQKGDIAEGYSVSREKKESFPLTVTSAQKNPTAFYLCASSIALHQPQHFGDGTRLSIL.

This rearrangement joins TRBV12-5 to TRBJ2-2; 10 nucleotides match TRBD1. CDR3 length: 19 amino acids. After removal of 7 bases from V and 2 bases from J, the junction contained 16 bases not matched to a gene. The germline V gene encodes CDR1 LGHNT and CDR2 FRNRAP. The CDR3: CASASIQGQGNANTGELFF. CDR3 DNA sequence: TGTGCTAGTGCCTCGATACAGGGACAGGGGAATGCTAACACCGGGGAGCTGTTTTTT.

The CDR3 is CASSLAPGTGANVLTF. Here the CDR3 DNA reads TGTGCCAGCAGCTTAGCTCCAGGGACTGGGGCCAACGTCCTGACTTTC. This chain links TRBV7-9 with TRBJ2-6; possible D gene TRBD1, 5 bases. Germline CDR1 SEHNR, CDR2 FQNEAQ (reference sequence). This CDR3 region has 16 residues. V was shortened by 0 bases and J by 2 bases, with 8 bases between the two germline ends.

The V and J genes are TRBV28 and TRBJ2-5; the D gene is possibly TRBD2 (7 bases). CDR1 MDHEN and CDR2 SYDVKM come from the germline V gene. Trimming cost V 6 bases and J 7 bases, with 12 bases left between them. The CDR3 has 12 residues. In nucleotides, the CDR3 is TGTGCCAGCAGGAGGGGGGGAGTGACCCAGTACTTC. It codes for CASRRGGVTQYF.

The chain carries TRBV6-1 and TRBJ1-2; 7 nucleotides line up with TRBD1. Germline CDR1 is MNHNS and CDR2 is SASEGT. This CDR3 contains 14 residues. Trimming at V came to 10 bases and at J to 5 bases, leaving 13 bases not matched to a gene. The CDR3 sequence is CATLLGQATYGYTF. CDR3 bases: TGTGCCACCCTCCTTGGACAGGCCACATATGGCTACACCTTC.

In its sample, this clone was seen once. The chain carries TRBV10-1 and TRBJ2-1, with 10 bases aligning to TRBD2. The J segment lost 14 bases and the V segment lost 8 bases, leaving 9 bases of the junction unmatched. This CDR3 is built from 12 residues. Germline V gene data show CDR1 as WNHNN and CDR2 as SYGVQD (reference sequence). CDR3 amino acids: CASGGSSGGKFF. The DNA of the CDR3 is TGCGCCAGCGGTGGTTCTAGCGGGGGAAAGTTCTTC.

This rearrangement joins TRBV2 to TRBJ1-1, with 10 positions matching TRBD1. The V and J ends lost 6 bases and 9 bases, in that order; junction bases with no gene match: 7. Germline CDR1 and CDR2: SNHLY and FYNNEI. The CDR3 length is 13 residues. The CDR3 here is CASRDRQGAKAFF. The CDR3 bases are TGTGCCAGCAGGGATCGACAGGGGGCGAAAGCTTTCTTT.

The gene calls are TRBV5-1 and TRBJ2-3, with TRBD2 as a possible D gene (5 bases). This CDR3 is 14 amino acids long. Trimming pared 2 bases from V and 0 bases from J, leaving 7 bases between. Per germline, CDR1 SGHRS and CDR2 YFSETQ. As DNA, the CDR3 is TGCGCCAGCAGCTTAGCGGCTAGCACAGATACGCAGTATTTT. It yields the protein CASSLAASTDTQYF.

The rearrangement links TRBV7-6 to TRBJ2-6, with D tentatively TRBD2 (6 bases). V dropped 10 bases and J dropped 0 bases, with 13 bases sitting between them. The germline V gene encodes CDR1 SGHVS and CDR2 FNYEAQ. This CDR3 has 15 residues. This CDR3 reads CAIGGFASGANVLTF. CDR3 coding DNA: TGTGCCATCGGGGGATTTGCCTCTGGGGCCAACGTCCTGACTTTC.

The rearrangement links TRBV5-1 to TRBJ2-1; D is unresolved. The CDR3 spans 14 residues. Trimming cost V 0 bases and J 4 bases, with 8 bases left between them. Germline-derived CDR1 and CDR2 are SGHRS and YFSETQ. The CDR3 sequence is CASSLGTGYNEQFF. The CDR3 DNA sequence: TGCGCCAGCAGCTTGGGTACGGGTTACAATGAGCAGTTCTTC.

The CDR3 coding sequence is TGTGCCAGCAGCCCCGGACTAGAGAGTTCCGATGAGCAGTTCTTC. It is translated as CASSPGLESSDEQFF. The rearrangement joins TRBV14 to TRBJ2-1; 7 positions agree with TRBD2. V dropped 4 bases and J dropped 8; count of bases not matched to a gene: 11. The CDR3 totals 15 residues. Germline V gene sequence: CDR1 SGHDN, CDR2 FVKESK. The whole variable domain, remainder taken from reference TRBV14 and TRBJ2-1, is EAGVTQFPSHSVIEKGQTVTLRCDPISGHDNLYWYRRVMGKEIKFLLHFVKESKQDESGMPNNRFLAERTGGTYSTLKVQPAELEDSGVYFCASSPGLESSDEQFFGPGTRLTVL.

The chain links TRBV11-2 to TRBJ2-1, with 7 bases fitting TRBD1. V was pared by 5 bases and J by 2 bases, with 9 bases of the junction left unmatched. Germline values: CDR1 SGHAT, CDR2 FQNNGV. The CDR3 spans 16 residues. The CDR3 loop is CASSPPGTAAYNEQFF. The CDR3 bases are TGTGCCAGCAGCCCCCCCGGGACAGCTGCCTACAATGAGCAGTTCTTC.

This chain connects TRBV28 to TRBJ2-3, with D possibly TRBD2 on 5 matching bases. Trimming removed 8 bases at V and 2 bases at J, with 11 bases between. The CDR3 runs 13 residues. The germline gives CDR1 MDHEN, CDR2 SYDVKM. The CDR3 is CASHRSDTDTQYF. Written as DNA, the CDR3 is TGTGCCAGCCACCGTAGCGACACAGATACGCAGTATTTT.

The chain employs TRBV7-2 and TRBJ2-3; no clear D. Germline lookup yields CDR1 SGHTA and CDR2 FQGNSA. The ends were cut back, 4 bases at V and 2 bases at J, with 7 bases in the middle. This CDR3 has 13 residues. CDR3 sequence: CASSSQFTDTQYF. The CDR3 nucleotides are TGTGCCAGCAGCTCCCAGTTCACAGATACGCAGTATTTT. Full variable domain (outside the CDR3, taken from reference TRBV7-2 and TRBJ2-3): GAGVSQSPSNKVTEKGKDVELRCDPISGHTALYWYRQSLGQGLEFLIYFQGNSAPDKSGLPSDRFSAERTGGSVSTLTIQRTQQEDSAVYLCASSSQFTDTQYFGPGTRLTVL.

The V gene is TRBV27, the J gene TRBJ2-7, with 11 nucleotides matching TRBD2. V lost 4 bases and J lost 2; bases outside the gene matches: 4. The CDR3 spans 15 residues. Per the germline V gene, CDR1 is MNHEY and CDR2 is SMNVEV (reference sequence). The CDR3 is CASSSLAGGTYEQYF. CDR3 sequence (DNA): TGTGCCAGCAGTTCATTAGCGGGAGGGACCTACGAGCAGTACTTC.

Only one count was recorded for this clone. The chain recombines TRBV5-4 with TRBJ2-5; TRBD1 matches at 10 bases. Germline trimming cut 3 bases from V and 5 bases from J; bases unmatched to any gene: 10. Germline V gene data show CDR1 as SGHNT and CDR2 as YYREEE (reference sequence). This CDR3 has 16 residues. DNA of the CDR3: TGTGCCAGCAGCTCCCGGGACAGGGGAGAACACGAGACCCAGTACTTC. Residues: CASSSRDRGEHETQYF.

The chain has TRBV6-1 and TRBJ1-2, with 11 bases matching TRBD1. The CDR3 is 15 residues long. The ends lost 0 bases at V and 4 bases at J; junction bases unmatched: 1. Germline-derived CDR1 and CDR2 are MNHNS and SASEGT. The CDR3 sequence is CASSEAGTGGYGYTF. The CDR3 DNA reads TGTGCCAGCAGTGAAGCCGGGACAGGGGGCTATGGCTACACCTTC.

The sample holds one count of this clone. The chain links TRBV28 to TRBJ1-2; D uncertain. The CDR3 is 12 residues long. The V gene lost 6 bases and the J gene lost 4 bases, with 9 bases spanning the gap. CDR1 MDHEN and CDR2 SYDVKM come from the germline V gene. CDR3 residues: CASSRGTYGYTF. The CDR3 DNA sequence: TGTGCCAGCAGCCGGGGAACCTATGGCTACACCTTC.

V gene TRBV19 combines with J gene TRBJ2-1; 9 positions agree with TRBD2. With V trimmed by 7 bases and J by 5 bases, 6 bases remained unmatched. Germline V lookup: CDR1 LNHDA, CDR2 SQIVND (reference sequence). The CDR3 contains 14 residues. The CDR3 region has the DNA TGTGCCAGTAATAGCGGGAGTGGAGACAATGAGCAGTTCTTC. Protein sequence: CASNSGSGDNEQFF.

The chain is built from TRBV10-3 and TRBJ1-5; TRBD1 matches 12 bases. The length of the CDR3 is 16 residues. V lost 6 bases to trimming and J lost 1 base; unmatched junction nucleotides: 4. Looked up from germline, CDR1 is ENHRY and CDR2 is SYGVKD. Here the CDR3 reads CAIRGTGGRSNQPQHF. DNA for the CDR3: TGTGCCATCAGGGGGACAGGGGGCAGGAGCAATCAGCCCCAGCATTTT.